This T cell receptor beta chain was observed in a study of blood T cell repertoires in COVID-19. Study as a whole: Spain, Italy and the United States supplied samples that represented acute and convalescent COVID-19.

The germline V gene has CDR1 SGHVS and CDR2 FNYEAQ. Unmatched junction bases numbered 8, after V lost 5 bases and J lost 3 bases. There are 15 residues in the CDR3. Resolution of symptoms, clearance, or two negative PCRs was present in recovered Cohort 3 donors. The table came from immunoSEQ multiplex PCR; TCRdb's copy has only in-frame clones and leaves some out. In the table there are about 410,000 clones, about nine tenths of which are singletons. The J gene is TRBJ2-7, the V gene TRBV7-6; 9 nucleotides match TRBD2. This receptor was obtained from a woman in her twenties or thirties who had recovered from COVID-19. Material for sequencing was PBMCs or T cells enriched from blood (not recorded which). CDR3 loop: CASSRASGGIYEQYF. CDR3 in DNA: TGTGCCAGCAGCCGCGCCAGCGGGGGGATCTACGAGCAGTACTTC.